The TCR beta chain under discussion was sequenced for a study of blood T cells in healthy people across ages. Study in general: The template switching approach captured approximately one barcoded beta molecule for every two T cells. Study observations and caveats: Observed TCR beta diversity per million T cells went down as age went up. This fall followed a roughly linear course with age.

A second PCR of 7 to 11 cycles used a sample-barcoded 5' primer and a J-beta primer mix. TCRdb itself ran the 5' RACE reads through MiXCR, one entry per CDR3 protein. Of around 990,000 distinct CDR3 sequences detected, roughly two fifths appear once; the ten largest clones hold about an eighth. Peripheral blood samples of around 9.5 milliliters were drawn from each donor. This CDR3 region has 12 residues. The ends were cut back, 9 bases at V and 4 bases at J, with 12 bases in the middle. Germline CDR1 and CDR2: MNHNS and SASEGT. Only a few counts were recorded for this clonotype. Its antigen is currently unknown.

The chain uses TRBV6-1 and TRBJ1-2; tentative D call: TRBD1 (5 bases). The clonotype was recovered from a man between 18 and 29 years old in good health. Source material: blood. CDR3 amino acids: CASGAAFYGYTF. In nucleotides, the CDR3 is TGTGCCAGTGGGGCAGCCTTCTATGGCTACACCTTC.